The 25 T cell receptor beta chains reported below all come from one sample, sequenced in a study of early T cells in non-severe SARS-CoV-2 infection. TCRdb redid the calling of the 5' RACE reads with MiXCR, one entry per CDR3 protein. Of under 50,000 distinct CDR3 sequences listed, roughly 5.9% were seen once; the top ten hold roughly 4.8%. The sample comprised whole blood. These receptors were taken from an adult who was a healthcare worker with PCR-confirmed SARS-CoV-2 infection or an uninfected control (not recorded which).

This clonotype was picked up many times. This sequence joins TRBV6-2 or TRBV6-3 and TRBJ2-1; 8 positions match TRBD2. This CDR3 has 17 residues. V lost 2 bases, J lost 1 base, and 7 bases stayed unmatched. Germline values: CDR1 MNHEY, CDR2 SVGEGT. The chain's CDR3 is CASSYRASGPSYNEQFF. CDR3 coding DNA: TGTGCCAGCAGTTACAGGGCTAGCGGGCCATCCTACAATGAGCAGTTCTTC.

The chain carries TRBV10-1 and TRBJ2-7; D is unclear. With 6 bases removed from V and 2 bases from J, the gap between germline ends came to 17 bases. The germline gives CDR1 WNHNN, CDR2 SYGVQD (reference sequence). This CDR3 has 15 amino acids. CDR3 loop: CASSHRPRTTYEQYF. Here the CDR3 DNA reads TGCGCCAGCAGCCACAGACCCCGGACCACCTACGAGCAGTACTTC.

This clonotype has only a few counts. This rearrangement joins TRBV6-4 to TRBJ2-3; tentatively, D is TRBD1 (5 bases). From germline, CDR1 is MRHNA and CDR2 SNTAGT. V was cut by 10 bases and J by 5 bases, with 16 bases left in between. The CDR3 runs 13 residues. The CDR3 nucleotides read TGTGCCACCTCCATCGGACAAGGAGATACGCAGTATTTT. Residues: CATSIGQGDTQYF.

This clonotype showed up just a few times. CDR3 protein: CSAAPLVATTDTQYF. DNA of the CDR3: TGCAGTGCCGCCCCCCTGGTAGCTACTACAGATACGCAGTATTTT. The chain recombines TRBV20-1 with TRBJ2-3; D unclear. The germline V gene has CDR1 DFQATT and CDR2 SNEGSKA (reference sequence). This CDR3 comprises 15 residues. V lost 6 bases to trimming and J lost 3 bases, with 19 bases between them.

This clonotype turned up a few times. The chain is built from TRBV7-3 and TRBJ2-1; 8 nucleotides align to TRBD2. Germline trimming cut 5 bases from V and 0 bases from J; bases unmatched to any gene: 9. The CDR3 consists of 17 residues. The germline gives CDR1 SGHTA, CDR2 FQGTGA. The CDR3 nucleotides read TGTGCCAGCAGCCAGTCTAGCGGGCTGAGCTCCTACAATGAGCAGTTCTTC. It translates to CASSQSSGLSSYNEQFF.

There are many counts of this clonotype. This sequence joins TRBV4-2 and TRBJ2-3; D is perhaps TRBD1 or TRBD2 (5 bases each). The germline CDR1 and CDR2 sequences are LGHNA and YNFKEQ. CDR3 size: 15 residues. The V end was cut by 9 bases, the J end by 4 bases, with 20 bases between. CDR3 residues: CASRNGAKRADTQYF. The CDR3 DNA sequence: TGTGCCAGTCGTAACGGGGCCAAAAGAGCAGATACGCAGTATTTT.

This clonotype has only a few counts. The V and J genes are TRBV6-5 and TRBJ2-2, with 10 positions matching TRBD1. V was clipped by 10 bases and J by 8 bases; unmatched bases: 4. The CDR3 loop spans 12 amino acids. Germline CDR1 MNHEY, CDR2 SVGAGI. Written as DNA, the CDR3 is TGTGCCACCGGGACAGGGGTGGGGGAGCTGTTTTTT. Translated: CATGTGVGELFF.

This clonotype rates as medium-sized (0.01 to 0.1%). CDR3 loop: CASTSSGAHRPQHF. CDR3 DNA: TGTGCCAGCACCAGCAGCGGGGCTCATCGGCCCCAGCATTTT. This rearrangement joins TRBV12-3 or TRBV12-4 to TRBJ1-5; TRBD1 might be the D (5 bases). The CDR3 is made up of 14 amino acids. V lost 7 bases and J 9 bases, leaving 19 bases between the germline ends.

There are many counts of this clonotype. The chain carries TRBV20-1 and TRBJ2-7; 7 nucleotides align to TRBD2. V lost 1 base to trimming and J lost 5 bases; unmatched junction nucleotides: 8. The V gene's germline CDR1 is DFQATT and CDR2 SNEGSKA (reference sequence). This CDR3 is 14 amino acids long. The CDR3 spells CSARAQGGPHEQYF. The CDR3 DNA is TGCAGTGCTAGAGCCCAGGGAGGGCCCCACGAGCAGTACTTC.

This clonotype was counted only a few times. The V and J genes are TRBV18 and TRBJ2-7; D remains ambiguous. Per germline, CDR1 KGHSH and CDR2 LQKENI. The CDR3 consists of 14 residues. Trimming removed 1 base from V and 2 bases from J, with 9 bases in between. The CDR3 protein is CASSPRPEAYEQYF. The CDR3 nucleotides read TGTGCCAGCTCACCACGCCCAGAGGCCTACGAGCAGTACTTC.

This clonotype was picked up many times. The gene calls are TRBV11-2 and TRBJ1-2; D ambiguous. Germline loops: CDR1 SGHAT, CDR2 FQNNGV. The CDR3 spans 14 residues. V lost 5 bases and J lost 3, with 13 bases in between. The CDR3 nucleotides are TGTGCCAGCAGCGCAACGGCTCTTTACTATGGCTACACCTTC. Its translation is CASSATALYYGYTF.

This clonotype was seen many times. This chain joins TRBV6-5 and TRBJ1-6; D is unresolved. The CDR3 contains 15 residues. Germline values: CDR1 MNHEY, CDR2 SVGAGI. V was clipped by 0 bases and J by 5 bases, with 8 bases between them. The CDR3 sequence: CASSYSYGDNSPLHF. CDR3 coding DNA: TGTGCCAGCAGTTACTCTTACGGGGATAATTCACCCCTCCACTTT.

The sample holds many counts of this clonotype. V is TRBV24-1 and J is TRBJ2-6; D is undetermined. Trimming left V 11 bases short and J 2 bases short, with 18 bases between. CDR3 length: 16 residues. Per germline, CDR1 KGHDR and CDR2 SFDVKD. The CDR3 loop is CAILSQLSPGANVLTF. DNA for the CDR3: TGTGCCATCCTATCTCAACTCTCCCCTGGGGCCAACGTCCTGACTTTC.

This clonotype was detected many times. This sequence joins TRBV29-1 and TRBJ2-2, with no clear D. The CDR3 is 13 residues long. Germline assignment: CDR1 SQVTM and CDR2 ANQGSEA. The V end was cut by 3 bases, the J end by 3 bases, with 8 bases between. The CDR3 DNA is TGCAGCGTTGATACCGGTTACACCGGGGAGCTGTTTTTT. It specifies CSVDTGYTGELFF.

J is TRBJ1-5 and V is TRBV30; TRBD1 aligns across 10 bases. The CDR3 is 13 residues long. The junction had 5 bases not matched to a gene; V was cut back by 5 bases and J by 7 bases. CDR1 is GTSNPN and CDR2 is SVGIG in the germline V gene (reference sequence). The DNA of the CDR3 is TGTGCCTGGGCCGGGACAGGGGTCCAGCCCCAGCATTTT. Translated: CAWAGTGVQPQHF.

This clonotype appeared many times. The chain is built from TRBV29-1 and TRBJ1-1; D not resolved. The length of the CDR3 is 13 residues. Germline V gene data show CDR1 as SQVTM and CDR2 as ANQGSEA. CDR3 protein: CRAAGFGNTEAFF. The CDR3 nucleotides are TGCAGAGCCGCGGGGTTTGGTAACACTGAAGCTTTCTTT. Full variable domain (outside the CDR3, taken from reference TRBV29-1 and TRBJ1-1): SAVISQKPSRDICQRGTSLTIQCQVDSQVTMMFWYRQQPGQSLTLIATANQGSEATYESGFVIDKFPISRPNLTFSTLTVSNMSPEDSSIYLCRAAGFGNTEAFFGQGTRLTVV.

Many counts were recorded for this clonotype. The V gene is TRBV5-8, the J gene TRBJ1-5; weak D call: TRBD1 (5 bases). V was pared by 4 bases and J by 6 bases, with 20 bases between. The CDR3 contains 16 residues. Germline V gene sequence: CDR1 SGHTS, CDR2 YDEGEE. The CDR3: CASSRGPPEASQPQHF. CDR3 bases: TGTGCCAGCAGCCGGGGCCCGCCTGAGGCGTCTCAGCCCCAGCATTTT.

This rearrangement joins TRBV9 to TRBJ2-2; 14 positions match TRBD2. The CDR3 contains 23 residues. V lost 5 bases and J lost 2; bases outside the gene matches: 23. Germline CDR1 SGDLS, CDR2 YYNGEE. The CDR3 DNA is TGTGCCAGCAGTCACCCCCACGGGACTAGCGGGGGAAAGGCCAAAACAAACACCGGGGAGCTGTTTTTT. Translating it yields CASSHPHGTSGGKAKTNTGELFF.

At least ten counts were recorded for this clonotype. V usage is TRBV7-2 and J usage is TRBJ2-1; 8 bases agree with TRBD2. Germline assignment: CDR1 SGHTA and CDR2 FQGNSA. Unmatched junction bases numbered 5, after V lost 0 bases and J lost 4 bases. The CDR3 totals 16 residues. In DNA, the CDR3 is TGTGCCAGCAGCTTAGCAGCGGGGGAAGCATACAATGAGCAGTTCTTC. This sequence encodes CASSLAAGEAYNEQFF.

This clonotype was seen ten or more times. The chain combines TRBV7-2 with TRBJ1-2; D possibly corresponds to TRBD1 (6 bases). CDR1 and CDR2 from the germline V gene are SGHTA and FQGNSA. CDR3 length equals 14 residues. Trimming left V 4 bases short and J 5 bases short, with 14 bases between. DNA of the CDR3: TGTGCCAGCAGCTCGGCCGGGGGGCCATATGGCTACACCTTC. Its protein is CASSSAGGPYGYTF.

The sample holds many counts of this clonotype. The genes are TRBV12-3 or TRBV12-4 and TRBJ1-5; tentatively, D is TRBD1 (6 bases). There are 13 residues in the CDR3. Trimming shortened V by 8 bases and J by 7 bases, and 15 bases separated the two germline ends. CDR3: CASGGQGQQPQHF. CDR3 coding DNA: TGTGCCAGCGGCGGCCAGGGACAACAGCCCCAGCATTTT.

The CDR3, as DNA: TGTGCCAGCAGCTCCGGACTGGGCCCTGTAGCCAAAAACATTCAGTACTTC. Amino acids: CASSSGLGPVAKNIQYF. The J gene is TRBJ2-4, the V gene TRBV7-2; D might be TRBD2 (5 bases). The CDR3 runs to 17 residues. V was pared by 4 bases and J by 0 bases, with 16 bases between. CDR1 is SGHTA and CDR2 is FQGNSA in the germline V gene.

Many counts were recorded for this clonotype. V gene TRBV7-2 combines with J gene TRBJ2-7, with no clear D. V was shortened by 5 bases and J by 0 bases, with 11 bases between the two germline ends. The CDR3 is 14 residues long. CDR1 and CDR2 (germline): SGHTA, FQGNSA. Here the CDR3 DNA reads TGTGCCAGCAGCCTCTTGCGAAGCTCCTACGAGCAGTACTTC. Translating it yields CASSLLRSSYEQYF.

There are many counts of this clonotype. The J gene is TRBJ2-7, the V gene TRBV6-5; 10 bases map to TRBD2. With 6 bases clipped from V and 0 bases from J, the junction kept 2 bases outside the gene matches. The CDR3 has 14 residues. Germline values: CDR1 MNHEY, CDR2 SVGAGI. DNA of the CDR3: TGTGCCAGCAGCGGACTAGCGGACTCCTACGAGCAGTACTTC. Residues: CASSGLADSYEQYF.

The chain uses TRBV29-1 and TRBJ2-1, with D tentatively TRBD1 (6 bases). The germline V gene encodes CDR1 SQVTM and CDR2 ANQGSEA. Trimming took 7 bases from V and 1 from J, leaving 11 bases between them. The CDR3 contains 13 residues. The CDR3, as DNA: TGCAGCGGTGACAGGTTTTCCTACAATGAGCAGTTCTTC. It is translated as CSGDRFSYNEQFF.